This entry concerns a single T cell receptor (beta chain). Authors' methods: Researchers report that nucleated cell counts were estimated from reference gene primer amplification. Method: immunoSEQ multiplex PCR; TCRdb's copy keeps in-frame clones and lacks some. That table furnishes V, J and clone size, whereas the DNA furnished D and trimming. Of about 220,000 clones listed, 88% were seen once; the top ten hold roughly 14%. The data stem from a study of blood T cell repertoires in COVID-19. This CDR3 is 13 amino acids long. The V and J ends lost 2 bases and 4 bases, in that order; junction bases with no gene match: 3. Germline V gene lookup returns CDR1 GTSNPN and CDR2 SVGIG (reference sequence).

The sequenced sample was PBMCs or T cells enriched from blood (not recorded which). This receptor was obtained from a woman aged 45-59 years with acute COVID-19. This rearrangement joins TRBV30 to TRBJ2-5; 8 nucleotides align to TRBD1. In nucleotides, the CDR3 is TGTGCCTGGAGTACGACAGGGGCAGAGACCCAGTACTTC. This codes for CAWSTTGAETQYF.